This T cell receptor (beta chain) was observed in a study of CD8+ T cells in alopecia areata. As for treatment: oral pan-JAK inhibitor, 5-10 mg twice daily. Investigators isolated RNA and reverse transcribed it into cDNA to act as the sequencing template. Libraries were prepared by immunoSEQ multiplex PCR; TCRdb keeps only in-frame clonotypes and omits some of them. In the table there are 90,000 to 150,000 clones, about 50% of which are singletons. A few counts support this clone. This material consisted of CD4+ T cells sorted from blood, taken at week 4, from a patient treated with tofacitinib. This receptor was obtained from a human donor with alopecia areata.

CDR3 residues: CSVEWDRGTDTQYF. DNA for the CDR3: TGCAGCGTTGAATGGGACAGGGGGACAGATACGCAGTATTTT. The chain recombines TRBV29-1 with TRBJ2-3; 11 bases are shared with TRBD1. Germline-derived CDR1 and CDR2 are SQVTM and ANQGSEA. This CDR3 contains 14 residues. Losses at the gene ends were 2 bases for V and 3 bases for J; bases not matched to a gene: 1.